This T cell receptor beta chain was recorded in a study of regulatory T cells in long-lasting Graves disease. Overall study context: The criterion for persistent Graves' disease was over 5 years of antithyroid drugs with positive TSH receptor antibodies.

The TCR beta library used iRepertoire HTBI primers with Arm-PCR amplification of CDR3. TCRdb fed the multiplex PCR reads into MiXCR, producing one record per CDR3 protein. The data show 400,000 to 450,000 distinct CDR3 sequences, with around 24% seen just once and approximately 26% held by the top ten. Study-level points and caveats: Small sample size may have lowered accuracy. The study found persistent patients shared more public clonotypes (2,741) than new patients (966). Persistent disease favored TRBV28, TRBJ1-2 and TRBJ2-5.

The CDR3 length is 13 residues. Germline lookup yields CDR1 SGHDN and CDR2 FVKESK. Losses at the gene ends were 8 bases for V and 4 bases for J; bases not matched to a gene: 6. Worth noting for this clonotype: The target antigen is unknown.

The time point here: persistent/refractory GD, antithyroid drugs over 5 years with positive TRAb. After RNA was extracted from PBMCs, the TCR library was made from it. The chain uses TRBV14 and TRBJ2-5; 8 bases match TRBD1. The receptor comes from a female donor with Graves disease. Sequencing was performed on peripheral blood mononuclear cells (PBMCs), taken when the disease was refractory, from a patient treated with antithyroid drugs. This CDR3 reads CASSKTGGETQYF. DNA for the CDR3: TGTGCCAGCTCAAAAACAGGGGGAGAGACCCAGTACTTC.